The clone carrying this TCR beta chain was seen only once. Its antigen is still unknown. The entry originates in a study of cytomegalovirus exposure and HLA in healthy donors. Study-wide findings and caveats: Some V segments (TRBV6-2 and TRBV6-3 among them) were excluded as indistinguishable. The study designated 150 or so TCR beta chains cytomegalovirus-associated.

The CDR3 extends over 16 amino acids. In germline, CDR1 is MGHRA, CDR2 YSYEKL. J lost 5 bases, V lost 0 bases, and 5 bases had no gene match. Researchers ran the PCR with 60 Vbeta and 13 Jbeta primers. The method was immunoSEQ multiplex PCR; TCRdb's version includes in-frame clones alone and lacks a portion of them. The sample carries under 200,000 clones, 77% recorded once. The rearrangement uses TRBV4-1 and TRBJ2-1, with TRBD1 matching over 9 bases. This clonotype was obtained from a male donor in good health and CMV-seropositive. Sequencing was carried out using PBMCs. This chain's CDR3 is CASSQEGQGFNNEQFF. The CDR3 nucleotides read TGCGCCAGCAGCCAAGAGGGACAGGGCTTCAACAATGAGCAGTTCTTC.